This T cell receptor beta chain was obtained from a study of blood T cell repertoires in COVID-19. The overall study: COVID-19 samples collected from the United States, Italy and Spain covered acute and convalescent phases. T cells, B-cell-depleted T cells, or PBMCs provided the cDNA or gDNA that served as material.

From germline, CDR1 is SGHNT and CDR2 YENEEA. V shed 4 bases and J shed 1 base, with 13 bases lying between them. The CDR3 has 16 residues. In the original processing: Amplification of reference gene primers provided the estimated nucleated cell counts. Produced via immunoSEQ multiplex PCR; TCRdb's table is partial and in-frame only. D and trimming come from the DNA, and the V and J calls and clone size come from that table. The sample yields 91,000 or so clones, around 83% seen once. The clonotype was recovered from a woman between 55 and 75 years old in a cohort sampled during active or convalescent COVID-19. This chain uses TRBV11-3 with TRBJ2-2, with a possible D match to TRBD1 (6 bases). Material: peripheral blood. The CDR3 DNA reads as TGTGCCAGCAGCTCCAACAGGGACCTGAACACCGGGGAGCTGTTTTTT. Protein sequence: CASSSNRDLNTGELFF.